The 7 T cell receptor beta chains given below trace back to one sample, sequenced in a study of vaccination and CD4 T cells after COVID-19. These receptors' antigens are unknown. The study sequenced cultured CD4+ T cell DNA using the Oncomine TCR Beta short-read assay. A single record per CDR3 protein comes from TCRdb applying MiXCR to the PCR reads. The sample yields about 15,000 distinct CDR3 sequences, 50% to 70% seen once. Treatment: approximately 11-day PBMC culture with coronavirus spike peptide pools or control peptides (ViraFEST assay). The input for sequencing was CD4+ T cells from blood, cultured in vitro, taken after SARS-CoV-2 vaccination. All receptors derive from a human donor who had recovered from COVID-19.

This chain links TRBV2 with TRBJ2-7; D unresolved. With 6 bases removed from V and 0 bases from J, the gap between germline ends came to 6 bases. CDR1 is SNHLY, CDR2 FYNNEI, per germline. This CDR3 is 12 amino acids long. The CDR3 sequence is CASRATSYEQYF. CDR3 nucleotides: TGTGCCAGCAGGGCGACCTCCTACGAGCAGTACTTC.

The chain joins TRBV6-1 to TRBJ1-6; TRBD1 aligns across 8 bases. Germline V gene data show CDR1 as MNHNS and CDR2 as SASEGT. The CDR3 has 14 residues. V lost 6 bases to trimming and J lost 6 bases; unmatched junction nucleotides: 4. CDR3 nucleotide sequence: TGTGCCAGCAGAAAAGGACAGGGTAATTCACCCCTCCACTTT. Translated: CASRKGQGNSPLHF.

This clonotype appeared a few times. The chain joins TRBV20-1 to TRBJ1-3, with D uncertain. This CDR3 comprises 14 residues. The V and J ends lost 3 bases and 0 bases respectively, with 9 bases between them. The germline V gene has CDR1 DFQATT and CDR2 SNEGSKA (reference sequence). The CDR3 DNA reads TGCAGTGCTAGTCAACGGACCTCTGGAAACACCATATATTTT. It encodes CSASQRTSGNTIYF.

This rearrangement joins TRBV5-1 to TRBJ1-1; D is undetermined. Germline V lookup: CDR1 SGHRS, CDR2 YFSETQ. The CDR3 runs to 14 residues. Deletions cut 5 bases from V and 1 base from J, with 12 bases between. In DNA form, the CDR3 reads TGCGCCAGCAGTGCCGGTCTGGGGAACACTGAAGCTTTCTTT. Translation: CASSAGLGNTEAFF.

The J gene is TRBJ1-2, the V gene TRBV7-2, with D tentatively TRBD1 (6 bases). V was clipped by 4 bases and J by 5 bases, with 14 bases between them. The CDR3 runs to 14 residues. Per the germline V gene, CDR1 is SGHTA and CDR2 is FQGNSA. The CDR3 sequence: CASSSPLGGYGYTF. The DNA of the CDR3 is TGTGCCAGCAGCTCTCCTTTAGGGGGTTATGGCTACACCTTC.

This clonotype appeared a few times. V gene TRBV7-9 combines with J gene TRBJ1-1; maybe TRBD1 (5 bases). Deletions cut 1 base from V and 9 bases from J, with 12 bases between. This CDR3 is built from 13 residues. Germline V CDR1 and CDR2: SEHNR, FQNEAQ (reference sequence). The CDR3 loop reads CASSLGRPGQAFF. The DNA for the CDR3 is TGTGCCAGCAGCTTAGGGAGGCCGGGGCAAGCTTTCTTT. The whole variable domain, filled in from reference TRBV7-9 and TRBJ1-1, reads DTGVSQNPRHKITKRGQNVTFRCDPISEHNRLYWYRQTLGQGPEFLTYFQNEAQLEKSRLLSDRFSAERPKGSFSTLEIQRTEQGDSAMYLCASSLGRPGQAFFGQGTRLTVV.

This clonotype was found a few times. The chain is built from TRBV2 and TRBJ1-1, with D possibly matching TRBD1 (6 bases). Deletions cut 4 bases from V and 5 bases from J, with 14 bases between. Germline V gives CDR1 SNHLY, CDR2 FYNNEI. The CDR3 sequence is 14 residues long. The CDR3 coding sequence is TGTGCCAGCAGTGGGTCAGGGGTGTCGACTGAAGCTTTCTTT. It codes for CASSGSGVSTEAFF.